This T cell receptor beta chain stems from a study of T cell responses to AZD1222 COVID-19 vaccine. Across the study: Recipients boosted at about 4 weeks or about 12 weeks are pooled.

Clones were sequenced by immunoSEQ multiplex PCR, and TCRdb holds only the in-frame ones, with some missing. The sample includes roughly 110,000 clones, around 89% of them seen just once. General study results and limits: Among the donors, most were white British and more were female, and clonal diversity was possibly underestimated. No repertoire was sampled before or during the peak T cell response, only after it. Two doses of AZD1222 preceded a rise in Spike-specific TCR breadth and depth.

Notes on this clone: The target antigen is unknown.

The sequence was obtained from an adult in good health. Sequencing was performed on peripheral blood, taken on day 0 of AZD1222 vaccination.

CDR3 region: CASTSGQSQPQHF. The CDR3 coding sequence is TGTGCCAGCACCTCAGGGCAGTCTCAGCCCCAGCATTTT. V gene TRBV3-1 (or the pseudogene TRBV3-2) combines with J gene TRBJ1-5; D perhaps matches TRBD1 (5 bases). CDR3 size: 13 residues. The ends were cut back, 7 bases at V and 6 bases at J, with 13 bases in the middle. Germline lookup yields CDR1 LGHDT and CDR2 YNNKEL (reference sequence).